These 12 T cell receptor beta chains originate from one sample sequenced in a study of T cells expressing NK-cell markers. TCRdb re-called the 5' RACE reads and catalogs CDR3 proteins one per entry, DNA excluded. This table lists about 260,000 distinct CDR3 sequences. Sequenced: blood T cells: a sorted CD56 or NKG2C T cell subset, CD4+ or CD8+ T cells, or bulk PBMC T cells (not recorded which). These receptors came from a man between 18 and 35 years old in good health.

V usage is TRBV18 and J usage is TRBJ2-7. Germline lookup yields CDR1 KGHSH and CDR2 LQKENI. This CDR3 region has 14 residues. The CDR3 here is CASSPQQQTYEQYF.

The chain employs TRBV5-4 and TRBJ2-3. This CDR3 region has 15 residues. The germline V gene encodes CDR1 SGHNT and CDR2 YYREEE (reference sequence). The CDR3 sequence: CASTESRASTDTQYF. The variable domain in full, with the rest retrieved from reference TRBV5-4 and TRBJ2-3, is ETGVTQSPTHLIKTRGQQVTLRCSSQSGHNTVSWYQQALGQGPQFIFQYYREEENGRGNFPPRFSGLQFPNYSSELNVNALELDDSALYLCASTESRASTDTQYFGPGTRLTVL.

The genes are TRBV5-6 and TRBJ2-1; the TCRdb D gene call, TRBD1, has no DNA to confirm it. Germline V gene sequence: CDR1 SGHDT, CDR2 YYEEEE. CDR3 length equals 14 residues. CDR3 residues: CASSWGTVRSEQFF.

The chain links TRBV29-1 to TRBJ2-7; TCRdb's D call, TRBD2, is unchecked because there is no DNA. The CDR3 has 14 amino acids. The germline gives CDR1 SQVTM, CDR2 ANQGSEA. CDR3 sequence: CSVGAGTSSGEQYF.

The chain has TRBV12-3 or TRBV12-4 and TRBJ2-5; without DNA, the TCRdb call of TRBD1 cannot be checked. There are 16 residues in the CDR3. CDR3 residues: CASSLDRTGFGETQYF.

This rearrangement joins TRBV7-8 to TRBJ2-1; there is no DNA to check the TCRdb D call of TRBD1. The CDR3 extends over 11 amino acids. Germline V lookup: CDR1 SGHVS, CDR2 FQNEAQ. The CDR3 sequence: CASSRETEQFF.

V and J are TRBV25-1 and TRBJ2-1; TCRdb outputs TRBD1, but without DNA this stays unchecked. Germline CDR1 MGHDK, CDR2 SYGVNS. The length of the CDR3 is 14 residues. The CDR3 sequence is CASSPTGGWNEQFF. Full variable domain (missing parts from reference TRBV25-1 and TRBJ2-1): EADIYQTPRYLVIGTGKKITLECSQTMGHDKMYWYQQDPGMELHLIHYSYGVNSTEKGDLSSESTVSRIRTEHFPLTLESARPSHTSQYLCASSPTGGWNEQFFGPGTRLTVL.

J is TRBJ1-2 and V is TRBV27; TCRdb selects TRBD1, and the lack of DNA leaves this call unchecked. In germline, CDR1 is MNHEY, CDR2 SMNVEV (reference sequence). CDR3 length equals 13 residues. CDR3 in amino acids: CASSLGGNYGYTF.

This chain joins TRBV29-1 and TRBJ2-7; the TCRdb D gene call, TRBD1, has no DNA to confirm it. This CDR3 comprises 14 residues. Looked up from germline, CDR1 is SQVTM and CDR2 is ANQGSEA. The chain's CDR3 is CSVENRASSYEQYF.

The chain is built from TRBV5-1 and TRBJ1-3; the TCRdb D gene call, TRBD1, has no DNA to confirm it. Germline V CDR1 and CDR2: SGHRS, YFSETQ. CDR3 length: 17 residues. The chain's CDR3 is CASSETVQAFSGNTIYF.

The chain joins TRBV12-3 or TRBV12-4 to TRBJ1-2. CDR3 length: 14 residues. CDR3 in amino acids: CASNPLGPEGGYTF.

The chain carries TRBV24-1 and TRBJ2-2. This CDR3 comprises 14 residues. Germline V gene sequence: CDR1 KGHDR, CDR2 SFDVKD. Here the CDR3 reads CATSDSGPTGELFF.